Reported below is one T cell receptor beta chain. Sequencing used immunoSEQ multiplex PCR; TCRdb keeps in-frame clones, though not all of them. The sample yields over 70,000 clones, around 94% seen once. This entry comes from a study of T cell changes during pregnancy in multiple sclerosis. This sample comprised peripheral blood, obtained in the third trimester of pregnancy. This clonotype was obtained from a female donor with multiple sclerosis, enrolled in a pregnancy study.

DNA for the CDR3: TGTGCCAGCAGCGTAGGTTTGGCGGGAAGTCTTTTAGCGAACACCGGGGAGCTGTTTTTT. Its translation is CASSVGLAGSLLANTGELFF. This chain connects TRBV9 to TRBJ2-2; tentatively, D is TRBD2 (6 bases). The CDR3 spans 20 residues. Germline V gene sequence: CDR1 SGDLS, CDR2 YYNGEE. V shed 0 bases and J shed 0 bases, with 21 bases lying between them.